A selection of T cell receptor beta chains follows, all from one sample in a study of blood T cell repertoires in COVID-19. Here immunoSEQ multiplex PCR was the method, and the copy in TCRdb shows in-frame clones only, minus some. The sample has a few hundred thousand clones, approximately 80% seen once; the top ten hold more than 1.5%. Material for sequencing was peripheral blood. The receptors shown here come from a man aged 30-40 years who had recovered from COVID-19. The CDR3 runs from the conserved cysteine through the conserved F or W.

v_gene,CDR3aa
TRBV5-1,CASSREGTSGGQETQYF
TRBV12-3/TRBV12-4,CASSLRGDTQYF
TRBV10-1,CASSEAGLSTDTQYF
TRBV5-1,CASSPDGLNSPLHF
TRBV6-5,CASSSRTGLEKLFF
TRBV5-1,CASSFGERGATDTQYF
TRBV7-8,CASSLETGETQYF
TRBV24-1,CATSDFGGRSNEQFF
TRBV6-2/TRBV6-3,CASSPGGISYNEQFF
TRBV7-6,CASSLPYTGSTEAFF